These T cell receptor beta chains were read from a single sample in a study of PD-L1 blockade in urothelial cancer. Here immunoSEQ multiplex PCR was the method, and the copy in TCRdb shows in-frame clones only, minus some. The data contain 45,000 to 50,000 clones, 70% to 80% of them singletons. The source material was PBMCs, sampled around atezolizumab (anti-PD-L1) treatment. Source of these receptors: a man in his 70s with urothelial cancer. The CDR3 runs from the conserved cysteine through the conserved F or W. The D gene is left open where the match is weak. A row's size may be missing; if present it is once, few, many or a size class.

abundance: .; d_gene: TRBD1; v_gene: TRBV28; j_gene: TRBJ2-2; CDR3aa: CASSSGGEVAGELFF; CDR3nt: TGTGCCAGCAGTTCAGGGGGTGAAGTGGCCGGGGAGCTGTTTTTT
abundance: .; d_gene: .; v_gene: TRBV11-2; j_gene: TRBJ1-3; CDR3aa: CASSLQVLSGNTIYF; CDR3nt: TGTGCCAGCAGCTTACAGGTCCTCTCTGGAAACACCATATATTTT
abundance: .; d_gene: .; v_gene: TRBV5-1; j_gene: TRBJ1-2; CDR3aa: CASSFIQSYGYTF; CDR3nt: TGCGCCAGCAGCTTTATCCAGTCCTATGGCTACACCTTC
abundance: few; d_gene: TRBD2; v_gene: TRBV5-1; j_gene: TRBJ2-1; CDR3aa: CASSSTGGRAFNEQFF; CDR3nt: TGCGCCAGCAGCTCCACGGGCGGGAGGGCCTTCAATGAGCAGTTCTTC
abundance: few; d_gene: .; v_gene: TRBV11-2; j_gene: TRBJ2-1; CDR3aa: CASSRGPLGDNEQFF; CDR3nt: TGTGCCAGCAGCAGGGGCCCCCTAGGCGACAATGAGCAGTTCTTC
abundance: .; d_gene: TRBD2; v_gene: TRBV4-2; j_gene: TRBJ2-2; CDR3aa: CASSQETSGNTGELFF; CDR3nt: TGTGCCAGCAGCCAAGAGACTAGCGGGAACACCGGGGAGCTGTTTTTT
abundance: .; d_gene: TRBD2; v_gene: TRBV6-5; j_gene: TRBJ2-7; CDR3aa: CASRLQREPAYEQYF; CDR3nt: TGTGCCAGCAGGTTACAGCGGGAACCCGCCTACGAGCAGTACTTC
abundance: .; d_gene: TRBD2; v_gene: TRBV2; j_gene: TRBJ2-7; CDR3aa: CASSPMGASGTLSYEQYF; CDR3nt: TGTGCCAGCAGTCCAATGGGGGCTAGCGGGACCCTTTCCTACGAGCAGTACTTC
abundance: .; d_gene: .; v_gene: TRBV5-6; j_gene: TRBJ2-1; CDR3aa: CASSLLENEQFF; CDR3nt: TGTGCCAGCAGCTTGTTAGAAAATGAGCAGTTCTTC
abundance: .; d_gene: TRBD2; v_gene: TRBV5-1; j_gene: TRBJ2-1; CDR3aa: CASSVGTSGSLYNEQFF; CDR3nt: TGCGCCAGCAGCGTCGGGACTAGCGGGAGTTTGTACAATGAGCAGTTCTTC
abundance: .; d_gene: TRBD1; v_gene: TRBV30; j_gene: TRBJ2-3; CDR3aa: CAWSAPPGQGADTQYF; CDR3nt: TGTGCCTGGAGTGCCCCACCGGGACAGGGGGCCGATACGCAGTATTTT
abundance: .; d_gene: .; v_gene: TRBV28; j_gene: TRBJ2-7; CDR3aa: CASSAQYEQYF; CDR3nt: TGTGCCAGCAGTGCGCAATACGAGCAGTACTTC
abundance: .; d_gene: TRBD1; v_gene: TRBV25-1; j_gene: TRBJ2-7; CDR3aa: CASRRTGLSYEQYF; CDR3nt: TGTGCCAGCAGGCGGACAGGGTTAAGCTACGAGCAGTACTTC
abundance: .; d_gene: .; v_gene: TRBV7-2; j_gene: TRBJ2-7; CDR3aa: CASSNRVYEQYF; CDR3nt: TGTGCCAGCAGCAACAGGGTCTACGAGCAGTACTTC
abundance: .; d_gene: .; v_gene: TRBV6-5; j_gene: TRBJ1-3; CDR3aa: CASRQGRNTIYF; CDR3nt: TGTGCCAGCCGCCAGGGGAGAAACACCATATATTTT
abundance: .; d_gene: TRBD1; v_gene: TRBV6-1; j_gene: TRBJ1-4; CDR3aa: CASSAPGQLNEKLFF; CDR3nt: TGTGCCAGCAGTGCCCCGGGACAGCTTAATGAAAAACTGTTTTTT
abundance: .; d_gene: .; v_gene: TRBV5-4; j_gene: TRBJ2-1; CDR3aa: CASSKETANEQFF; CDR3nt: TGTGCCAGCAGCAAGGAGACCGCCAATGAGCAGTTCTTC
abundance: .; d_gene: .; v_gene: TRBV10-3; j_gene: TRBJ2-2; CDR3aa: CAISYRETGELFF; CDR3nt: TGTGCCATCAGCTACAGGGAAACCGGGGAGCTGTTTTTT
abundance: .; d_gene: TRBD1; v_gene: TRBV19; j_gene: TRBJ1-1; CDR3aa: CASGQGWTSEAFF; CDR3nt: TGTGCCAGTGGACAGGGTTGGACGAGTGAAGCTTTCTTT
abundance: .; d_gene: TRBD2; v_gene: TRBV28; j_gene: TRBJ2-2; CDR3aa: CASSRGLAPLGTGELFF; CDR3nt: TGTGCCAGCAGTCGGGGACTAGCGCCTTTGGGGACCGGGGAGCTGTTTTTT
abundance: .; d_gene: TRBD1; v_gene: TRBV2; j_gene: TRBJ2-6; CDR3aa: CASSRTGGAGANVLTF; CDR3nt: TGTGCCAGCAGCCGGACAGGGGGAGCTGGGGCCAACGTCCTGACTTTC
abundance: .; d_gene: TRBD2; v_gene: TRBV11-3; j_gene: TRBJ2-1; CDR3aa: CASSLGGRKKDEQFF; CDR3nt: TGTGCCAGCAGCTTGGGAGGGAGGAAAAAAGATGAGCAGTTCTTC
abundance: few; d_gene: .; v_gene: TRBV6-1; j_gene: TRBJ1-4; CDR3aa: CASSEARRREGEKLFF; CDR3nt: TGTGCCAGCAGTGAAGCGCGTCGCAGGGAAGGTGAAAAACTGTTTTTT
abundance: .; d_gene: .; v_gene: TRBV10-3; j_gene: TRBJ1-3; CDR3aa: CAISERTAGSGNTIYF; CDR3nt: TGTGCCATCAGTGAGAGGACAGCCGGCTCTGGAAACACCATATATTTT
abundance: .; d_gene: .; v_gene: TRBV11-3; j_gene: TRBJ1-3; CDR3aa: CASSLGGSGNTIYF; CDR3nt: TGTGCCAGCAGCTTAGGAGGATCTGGAAACACCATATATTTT
abundance: once; d_gene: TRBD1; v_gene: TRBV28; j_gene: TRBJ2-5; CDR3aa: CASSIDREQETQYF; CDR3nt: TGTGCCAGCAGTATAGACAGGGAACAAGAGACCCAGTACTTC
abundance: once; d_gene: TRBD2; v_gene: TRBV7-3; j_gene: TRBJ2-1; CDR3aa: CASSPVAGEGNEQFF; CDR3nt: TGTGCCAGCAGCCCTGTAGCGGGAGAGGGGAATGAGCAGTTCTTC
abundance: .; d_gene: .; v_gene: TRBV7-7; j_gene: TRBJ2-1; CDR3aa: CASSPGGAGEQFF; CDR3nt: TGTGCTAGCAGCCCGGGGGGCGCGGGTGAGCAGTTCTTC
abundance: .; d_gene: TRBD2; v_gene: TRBV19; j_gene: TRBJ2-3; CDR3aa: CASSGTGGPTQYF; CDR3nt: TGTGCCAGTAGTGGGACGGGGGGGCCTACGCAGTATTTT